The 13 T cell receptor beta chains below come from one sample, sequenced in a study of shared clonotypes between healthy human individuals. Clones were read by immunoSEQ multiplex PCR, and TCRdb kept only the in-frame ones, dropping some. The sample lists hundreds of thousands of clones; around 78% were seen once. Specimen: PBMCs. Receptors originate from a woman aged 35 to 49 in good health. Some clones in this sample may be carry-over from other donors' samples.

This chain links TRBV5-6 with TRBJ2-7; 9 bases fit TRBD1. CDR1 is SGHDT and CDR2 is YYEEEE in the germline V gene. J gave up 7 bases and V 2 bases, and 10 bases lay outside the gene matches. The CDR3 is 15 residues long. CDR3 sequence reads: CASSFVDRGSVEQYF. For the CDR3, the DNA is TGTGCCAGCAGCTTCGTCGACAGGGGGTCGGTAGAGCAGTACTTC. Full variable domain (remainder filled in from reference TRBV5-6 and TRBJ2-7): DAGVTQSPTHLIKTRGQQVTLRCSPKSGHDTVSWYQQALGQGPQFIFQYYEEEERQRGNFPDRFSGHQFPNYSSELNVNALLLGDSALYLCASSFVDRGSVEQYFGPGTRLTVT.

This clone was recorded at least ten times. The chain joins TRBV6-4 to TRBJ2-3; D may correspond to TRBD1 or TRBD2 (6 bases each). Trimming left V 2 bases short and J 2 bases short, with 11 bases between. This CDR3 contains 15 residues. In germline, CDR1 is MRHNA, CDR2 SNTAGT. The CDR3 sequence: CASSDKGEATDTQYF. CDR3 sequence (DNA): TGTGCCAGCAGTGACAAGGGGGAGGCCACAGATACGCAGTATTTT.

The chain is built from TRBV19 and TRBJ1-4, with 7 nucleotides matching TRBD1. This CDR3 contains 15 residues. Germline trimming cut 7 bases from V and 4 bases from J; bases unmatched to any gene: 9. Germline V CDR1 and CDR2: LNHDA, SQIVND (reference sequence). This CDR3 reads CASTLRQGSNEKLFF. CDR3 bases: TGTGCCAGTACCCTAAGACAGGGTAGTAATGAAAAACTGTTTTTT.

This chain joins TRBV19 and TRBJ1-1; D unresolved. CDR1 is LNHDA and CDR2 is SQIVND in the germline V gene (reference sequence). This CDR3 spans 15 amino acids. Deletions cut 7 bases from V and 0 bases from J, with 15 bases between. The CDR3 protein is CASTPLTGMNTEAFF. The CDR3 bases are TGTGCCAGTACCCCTCTGACTGGCATGAACACTGAAGCTTTCTTT.

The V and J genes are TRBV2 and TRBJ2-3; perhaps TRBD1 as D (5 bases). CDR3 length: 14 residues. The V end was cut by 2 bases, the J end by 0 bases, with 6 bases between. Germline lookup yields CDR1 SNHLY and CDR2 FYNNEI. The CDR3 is CASSEQGSTDTQYF. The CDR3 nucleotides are TGTGCCAGCAGTGAACAGGGAAGCACAGATACGCAGTATTTT.

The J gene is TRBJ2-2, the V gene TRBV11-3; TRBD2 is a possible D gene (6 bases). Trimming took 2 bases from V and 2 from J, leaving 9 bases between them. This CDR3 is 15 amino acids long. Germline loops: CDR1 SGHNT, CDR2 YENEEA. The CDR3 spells CASSLSGVNTGELFF. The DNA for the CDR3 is TGTGCCAGCAGCTTATCGGGAGTTAACACCGGGGAGCTGTTTTTT. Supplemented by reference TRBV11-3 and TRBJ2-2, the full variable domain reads EAGVVQSPRYKIIEKKQPVAFWCNPISGHNTLYWYLQNLGQGPELLIRYENEEAVDDSQLPKDRFSAERLKGVDSTLKIQPAELGDSAVYLCASSLSGVNTGELFFGEGSRLTVL.

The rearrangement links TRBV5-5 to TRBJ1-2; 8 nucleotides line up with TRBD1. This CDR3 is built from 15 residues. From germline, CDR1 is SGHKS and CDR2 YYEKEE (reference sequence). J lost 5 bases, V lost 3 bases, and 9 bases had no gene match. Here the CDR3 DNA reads TGTGCCAGCAGCTCCCAGGGGGCCATTGGGTATGGCTACACCTTC. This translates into CASSSQGAIGYGYTF.

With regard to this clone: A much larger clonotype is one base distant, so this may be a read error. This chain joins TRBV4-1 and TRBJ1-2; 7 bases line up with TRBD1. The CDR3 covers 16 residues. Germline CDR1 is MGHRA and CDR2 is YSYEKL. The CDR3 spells CASSLTGAQVIDGCTF. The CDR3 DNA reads TGCGCCAGCAGTCTCACAGGGGCCCAAGTTATAGATGGCTGCACCTTC.

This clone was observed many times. The CDR3, as DNA: TGTGCCTGGACTTTACATGGGACAGGGGGCAGTTCACCCCTCCACTTT. This translates into CAWTLHGTGGSSPLHF. The chain carries TRBV30 and TRBJ1-6; 12 positions agree with TRBD1. Germline CDR1 is GTSNPN and CDR2 is SVGIG (reference sequence). Trimming at V came to 4 bases and at J to 9 bases, leaving 10 bases not matched to a gene. The CDR3 is 16 residues long.

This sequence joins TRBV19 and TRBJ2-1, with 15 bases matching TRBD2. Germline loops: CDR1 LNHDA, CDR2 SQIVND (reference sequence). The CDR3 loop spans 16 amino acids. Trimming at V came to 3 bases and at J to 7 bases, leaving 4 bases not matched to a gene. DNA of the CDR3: TGTGCCAGTAGTATCCCGGGACTAGCGGGAGGTAATGAGCAGTTCTTC. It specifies CASSIPGLAGGNEQFF.

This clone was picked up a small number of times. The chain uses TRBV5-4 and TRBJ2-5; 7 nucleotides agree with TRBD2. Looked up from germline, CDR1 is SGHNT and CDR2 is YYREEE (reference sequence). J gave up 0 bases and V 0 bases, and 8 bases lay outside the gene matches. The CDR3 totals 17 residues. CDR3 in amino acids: CASSLAAGVEYQETQYF. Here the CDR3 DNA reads TGTGCCAGCAGCTTGGCGGCGGGAGTCGAGTACCAAGAGACCCAGTACTTC. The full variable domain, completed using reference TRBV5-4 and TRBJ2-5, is ETGVTQSPTHLIKTRGQQVTLRCSSQSGHNTVSWYQQALGQGPQFIFQYYREEENGRGNFPPRFSGLQFPNYSSELNVNALELDDSALYLCASSLAAGVEYQETQYFGPGTRLLVL.

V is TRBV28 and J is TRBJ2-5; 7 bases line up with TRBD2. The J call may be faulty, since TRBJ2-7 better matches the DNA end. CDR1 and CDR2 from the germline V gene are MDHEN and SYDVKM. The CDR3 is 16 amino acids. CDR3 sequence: CATLPASGGRVYEQYF. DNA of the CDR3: TGTGCCACCCTCCCCGCTAGCGGAGGACGGGTCTACGAGCAGTACTTC.

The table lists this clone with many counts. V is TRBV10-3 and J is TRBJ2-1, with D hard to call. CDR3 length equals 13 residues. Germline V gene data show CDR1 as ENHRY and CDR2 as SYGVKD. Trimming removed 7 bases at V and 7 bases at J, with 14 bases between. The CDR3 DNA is TGTGCCATCATAAGGGCCGAGAGGAATGAGCAGTTCTTC. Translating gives CAIIRAERNEQFF.